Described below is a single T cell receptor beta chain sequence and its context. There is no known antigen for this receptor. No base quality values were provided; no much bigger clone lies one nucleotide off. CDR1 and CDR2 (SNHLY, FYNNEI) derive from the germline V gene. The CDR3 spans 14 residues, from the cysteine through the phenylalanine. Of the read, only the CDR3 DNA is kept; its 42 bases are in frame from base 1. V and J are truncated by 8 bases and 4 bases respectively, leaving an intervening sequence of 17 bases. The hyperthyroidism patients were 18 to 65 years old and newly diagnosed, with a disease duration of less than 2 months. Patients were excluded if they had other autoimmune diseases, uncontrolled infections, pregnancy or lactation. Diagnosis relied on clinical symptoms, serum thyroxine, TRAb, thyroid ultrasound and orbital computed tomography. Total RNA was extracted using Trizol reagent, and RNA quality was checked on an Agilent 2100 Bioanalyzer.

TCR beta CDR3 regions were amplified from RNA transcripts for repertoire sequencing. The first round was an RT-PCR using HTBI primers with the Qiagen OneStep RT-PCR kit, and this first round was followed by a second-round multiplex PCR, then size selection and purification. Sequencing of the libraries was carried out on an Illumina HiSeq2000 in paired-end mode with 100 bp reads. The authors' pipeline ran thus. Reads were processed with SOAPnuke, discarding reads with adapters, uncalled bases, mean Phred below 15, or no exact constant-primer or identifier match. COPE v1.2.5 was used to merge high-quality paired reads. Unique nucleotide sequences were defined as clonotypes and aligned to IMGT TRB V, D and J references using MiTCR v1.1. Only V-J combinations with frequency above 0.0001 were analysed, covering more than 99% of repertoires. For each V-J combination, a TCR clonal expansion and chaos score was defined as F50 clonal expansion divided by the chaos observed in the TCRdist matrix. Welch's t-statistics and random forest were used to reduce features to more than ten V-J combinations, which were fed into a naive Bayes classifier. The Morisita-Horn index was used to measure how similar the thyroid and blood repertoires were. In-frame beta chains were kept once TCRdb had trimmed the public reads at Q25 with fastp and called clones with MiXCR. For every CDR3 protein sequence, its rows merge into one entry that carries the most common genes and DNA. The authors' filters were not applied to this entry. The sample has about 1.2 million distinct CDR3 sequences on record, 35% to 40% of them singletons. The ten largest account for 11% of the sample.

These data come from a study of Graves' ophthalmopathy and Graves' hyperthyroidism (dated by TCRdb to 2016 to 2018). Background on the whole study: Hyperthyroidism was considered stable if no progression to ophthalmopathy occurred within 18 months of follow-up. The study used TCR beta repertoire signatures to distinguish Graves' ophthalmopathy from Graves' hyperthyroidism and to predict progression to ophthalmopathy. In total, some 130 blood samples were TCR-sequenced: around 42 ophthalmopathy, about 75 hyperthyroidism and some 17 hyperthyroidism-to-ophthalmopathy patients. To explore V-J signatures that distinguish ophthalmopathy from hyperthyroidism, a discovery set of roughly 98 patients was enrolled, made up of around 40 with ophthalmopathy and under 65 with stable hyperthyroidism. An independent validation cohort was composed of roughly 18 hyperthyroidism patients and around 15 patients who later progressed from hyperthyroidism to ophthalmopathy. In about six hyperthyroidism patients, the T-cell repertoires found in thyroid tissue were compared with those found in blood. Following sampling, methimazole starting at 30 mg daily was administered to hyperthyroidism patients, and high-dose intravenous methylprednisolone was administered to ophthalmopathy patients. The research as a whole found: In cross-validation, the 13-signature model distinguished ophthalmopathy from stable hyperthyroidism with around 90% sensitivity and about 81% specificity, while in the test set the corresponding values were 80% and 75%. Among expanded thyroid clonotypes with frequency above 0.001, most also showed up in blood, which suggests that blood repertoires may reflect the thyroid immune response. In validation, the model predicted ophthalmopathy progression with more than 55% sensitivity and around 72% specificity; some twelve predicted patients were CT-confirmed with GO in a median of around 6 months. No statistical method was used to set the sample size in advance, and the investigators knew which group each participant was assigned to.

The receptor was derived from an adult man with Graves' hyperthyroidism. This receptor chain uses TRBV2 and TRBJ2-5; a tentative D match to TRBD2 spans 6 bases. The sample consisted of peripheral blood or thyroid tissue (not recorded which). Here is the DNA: TGTGCCAGCGTTGAGGGGCAGGGAGGAGAGACCCAGTACTTC. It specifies CASVEGQGGETQYF.